This entry lists 18 T cell receptor beta chains sequenced from one sample in a study of blood T cell repertoires in COVID-19. The protocol was immunoSEQ multiplex PCR, while the TCRdb copy is restricted to in-frame clones and leaves out a portion. The data hold 200,000 to 250,000 clones, with around 84% observed a single time. What was sequenced was peripheral blood. The receptor set was obtained from a woman older than 75 with active or convalescent COVID-19.

The chain recombines TRBV29-1 with TRBJ1-4; TRBD1 is a possible D gene (5 bases). This CDR3 comprises 13 residues. Germline values: CDR1 SQVTM, CDR2 ANQGSEA. V was trimmed by 3 bases and J by 6 bases, leaving 11 bases between them. The CDR3 region has the DNA TGCAGCGTTGATGAGCGGGGACATGAAAAACTGTTTTTT. It specifies CSVDERGHEKLFF.

This rearrangement joins TRBV6-5 to TRBJ2-3; no definite D call. V dropped 6 bases and J dropped 0 bases, with 13 bases sitting between them. The CDR3 has 15 amino acids. Per the germline V gene, CDR1 is MNHEY and CDR2 is SVGAGI. The CDR3 loop is CASRPPAASTDTQYF. CDR3 nucleotides: TGTGCCAGCAGGCCGCCGGCGGCTAGCACAGATACGCAGTATTTT.

This rearrangement joins TRBV5-5 to TRBJ2-5; D gene ambiguous. Per the germline V gene, CDR1 is SGHKS and CDR2 is YYEKEE (reference sequence). The CDR3 is 15 residues long. V dropped 1 base and J dropped 2 bases, with 12 bases sitting between them. The CDR3 region has the DNA TGTGCCAGCAGCTTGTTGGTAGGAGTTCAAGAGACCCAGTACTTC. Translated: CASSLLVGVQETQYF.

The J gene is TRBJ2-7, the V gene TRBV7-2; TRBD2 matches 7 bases. The CDR3 loop spans 14 amino acids. CDR1 and CDR2 (germline): SGHTA, FQGNSA. V lost 2 bases, J lost 4 bases, and 5 bases stayed unmatched. The DNA for the CDR3 is TGTGCCAGCAGCTTAACGGGAGGCCATTACGAGCAGTACTTC. This encodes CASSLTGGHYEQYF.

This chain connects TRBV3-1 (or the pseudogene TRBV3-2) to TRBJ2-1; 8 positions agree with TRBD2. In germline, CDR1 is LGHDT, CDR2 YNNKEL (reference sequence). The CDR3 loop spans 15 amino acids. V lost 0 bases and J lost 7; bases outside the gene matches: 5. CDR3 coding DNA: TGTGCCAGCAGCCAAGACATCGGGAGGGGAAATGAGCAGTTCTTC. It encodes CASSQDIGRGNEQFF.

A single count supports this clone. This chain uses TRBV5-1 with TRBJ2-7, with 8 bases that match TRBD2. V lost 2 bases, J lost 3 bases, and 4 bases stayed unmatched. Germline V CDR1 and CDR2: SGHRS, YFSETQ. The CDR3 loop spans 14 amino acids. The CDR3 is CASSFAGGVYEQYF. DNA of the CDR3: TGCGCCAGCAGCTTTGCGGGGGGCGTCTACGAGCAGTACTTC.

This clone came up a few times. The chain links TRBV3-1 (or the pseudogene TRBV3-2) to TRBJ1-1; unclear D gene. CDR3 length: 14 amino acids. V was clipped by 2 bases and J by 4 bases, with 11 bases between them. Germline values: CDR1 LGHDT, CDR2 YNNKEL (reference sequence). The CDR3 DNA reads TGTGCCAGCAGCCAAATTTTAGAGTCCACTGAAGCTTTCTTT. Its translation: CASSQILESTEAFF.

J is TRBJ1-2 and V is TRBV27; tentatively, D is TRBD1 (6 bases). This CDR3 is 16 amino acids long. V was cut by 5 bases and J by 7 bases, with 23 bases left in between. Per the germline V gene, CDR1 is MNHEY and CDR2 is SMNVEV (reference sequence). CDR3 sequence: CASSATRRGEGAGYTF. Here the CDR3 DNA reads TGTGCCAGCAGTGCGACCAGGAGGGGGGAGGGAGCTGGCTACACCTTC.

The V gene is TRBV7-2, the J gene TRBJ2-3; 10 positions agree with TRBD2. This CDR3 region has 19 residues. Trimming at V came to 1 base and at J to 2 bases, leaving 12 bases not matched to a gene. Germline lookup yields CDR1 SGHTA and CDR2 FQGNSA. CDR3 nucleotide sequence: TGTGCCAGCAGCTTAGGGCTAGCGGGAGACCCCCATCTCACAGATACGCAGTATTTT. Amino acid sequence: CASSLGLAGDPHLTDTQYF.

This clone was observed once. The J gene is TRBJ2-3, the V gene TRBV4-2, with 13 bases aligning to TRBD2. With V trimmed by 4 bases and J by 5 bases, 6 bases remained unmatched. This CDR3 has 16 residues. Germline assignment: CDR1 LGHNA and CDR2 YNFKEQ. The CDR3 region is CASSRSTSGRVDTQYF. The CDR3, as DNA: TGTGCCAGCAGCCGTAGCACTAGCGGGAGGGTAGATACGCAGTATTTT.

V usage is TRBV7-2 and J usage is TRBJ2-3; TRBD2 aligns across 9 bases. The CDR3 totals 16 residues. Losses at the gene ends were 0 bases for V and 5 bases for J; bases not matched to a gene: 6. The germline gives CDR1 SGHTA, CDR2 FQGNSA. The CDR3 DNA reads TGTGCCAGCAGCTTAGCGCGGGCGGGAGGGAGAGATACGCAGTATTTT. Its protein product is CASSLARAGGRDTQYF. Complete variable domain (other parts from reference TRBV7-2 and TRBJ2-3): GAGVSQSPSNKVTEKGKDVELRCDPISGHTALYWYRQSLGQGLEFLIYFQGNSAPDKSGLPSDRFSAERTGGSVSTLTIQRTQQEDSAVYLCASSLARAGGRDTQYFGPGTRLTVL.

The DNA of the CDR3 is TGTGCCAGCAGCCCCCTACCGGGGGGTAGTTATGGCTACACCTTC. Its protein is CASSPLPGGSYGYTF. This chain connects TRBV5-5 to TRBJ1-2; tentative D call: TRBD1 (5 bases). The V and J ends lost 4 bases and 5 bases respectively, with 18 bases between them. In germline, CDR1 is SGHKS, CDR2 YYEKEE (reference sequence). The CDR3 has 15 amino acids.

This clone was seen more than once but under ten times. The chain employs TRBV6-5 and TRBJ1-5, with 8 bases matching TRBD1. V lost 2 bases, J lost 7 bases, and 7 bases stayed unmatched. The CDR3 extends over 15 amino acids. Germline assignment: CDR1 MNHEY and CDR2 SVGAGI. The CDR3 reads CASSYDGQGHQPQHF. The CDR3 DNA reads TGTGCCAGCAGTTACGACGGACAGGGACACCAGCCCCAGCATTTT.

This clone has a single count. The V call is TRBV5-1, the J call TRBJ2-3; 7 bases match TRBD2. Germline V gene data show CDR1 as SGHRS and CDR2 as YFSETQ. The V and J ends lost 2 bases and 6 bases, in that order; junction bases with no gene match: 18. This CDR3 region has 18 residues. The CDR3 coding sequence is TGCGCCAGCAGCTTAAACCCACCGACTAGCCTTTCACGGGATACGCAGTATTTT. This encodes CASSLNPPTSLSRDTQYF.

The chain couples TRBV15 to TRBJ1-5; D call uncertain. The CDR3 is 16 amino acids. Germline V gene sequence: CDR1 LNHNV, CDR2 YYDKDF (reference sequence). V shed 0 bases and J shed 6 bases, with 15 bases lying between them. CDR3 DNA sequence: TGTGCCACCAGCAGAGATTTAGGAGGGTCTGTTCAGCCCCAGCATTTT. Its translation: CATSRDLGGSVQPQHF.

The chain is built from TRBV7-2 and TRBJ1-1, with TRBD1 matching over 10 bases. This CDR3 has 16 residues. With V trimmed by 2 bases and J by 4 bases, 7 bases remained unmatched. Germline lookup yields CDR1 SGHTA and CDR2 FQGNSA. In DNA form, the CDR3 reads TGTGCCAGCAGCTTAACCGGGACAGGGGTGGGCACTGAAGCTTTCTTT. As protein: CASSLTGTGVGTEAFF.

The J gene is TRBJ2-1, the V gene TRBV6-2 or TRBV6-3, with 9 bases aligning to TRBD1. The CDR3 spans 12 residues. V lost 4 bases, J lost 15 bases, and 7 bases stayed unmatched. Germline V gene lookup returns CDR1 MNHEY and CDR2 SVGEGT. The CDR3 region is CASSSPGQGLFF. DNA for the CDR3: TGTGCCAGCAGTTCCCCGGGACAGGGTCTGTTCTTC.

The gene calls are TRBV9 and TRBJ2-7; D is perhaps TRBD2 (6 bases). V lost 4 bases and J lost 0, with 17 bases in between. There are 16 residues in the CDR3. Germline lookup yields CDR1 SGDLS and CDR2 YYNGEE. The CDR3, as DNA: TGTGCCAGCAGCCCCCCTAGCGCGGGAAGCTCCTACGAGCAGTACTTC. Its translation: CASSPPSAGSSYEQYF.